Sequencing of this T cell receptor beta chain was carried out in a study of tumor-infiltrating lymphocytes in primary liver carcinoma (dated by TCRdb to 2017 to 2019). Context from the whole study: Between November 2015 and early 2016, five patients in China with histopathologically diagnosed primary liver carcinoma had their tumors surgically resected. Hepatocellular carcinoma (four) or combined HCC and intrahepatic cholangiocarcinoma (one) was present in the five patients, who were three men and two women aged 30 to 69 years. Technical replicate repertoires showed high reproducibility, with mean shared-clone rates roughly 0.89 and correlation coefficients above 0.95. The five patients had tumors of stage T1-T3 N0M0, with maximum diameters ranging from 4.2 to 10 cm. Samples yielded roughly 3.65 to 7.5 million productive TCRbeta reads; read depth did not differ significantly between tissue types. Across five regions of each liver tumor, along with adjacent normal tissue and blood, the study brought together TCRbeta repertoire sequencing, expression microarrays and whole-exome sequencing. TCRbeta repertoire sequencing covered 35 specimens from 5 patients: roughly 25 tumor regions, 5 adjacent noncancerous liver tissues and 5 peripheral blood samples.

Starting from 450 to 500 ng total RNA, TCRbeta-specific cDNA was produced by reverse transcription with a constant-region primer and ProtoScript II reverse transcriptase. The TCRbeta libraries were prepared through three rounds of nested multiplex PCR following a slightly modified ARM-PCR procedure. Multiplex TRBV1-TRBV30 forward primers and a Cbeta reverse primer were used in the first two PCR rounds, each of which was run for around 10 cycles. Sample barcodes and Illumina adapters were added in a final 25-cycle PCR with Deep VentR polymerase. Before sequencing, amplicons of 200-500 bp were purified from gel using a QIAquick gel extraction kit. An Illumina HiSeq 2500 was used to sequence the TCRbeta amplicons, generating 250-bp paired-end reads. The study's processing was this. Trimmomatic v0.33 was used to quality-trim the reads, and FLASH v1.2.11 was used to merge paired reads so that full CDR3 sequences could be recovered. V, D and J germline segments were assigned to the rearranged TCRbeta sequences by MiGEC v1.2.1b. Clonotype statistics and Shannon-Wiener diversity indices were calculated with VDJtools v1.0.0. To cut down on sampling bias, every analysis after diversity analysis relied on just the 250 most abundant clonotypes from each sample. TCRdb reran the public reads through fastp at Q25 and MiXCR, keeping productive beta chains. Duplicate CDR3 protein sequences are folded into a single record with the most common DNA and genes. What appears here as the V and J calls and clone size reflects TCRdb's work, not the paper's. The sample includes about 180,000 distinct CDR3 sequences, with roughly three fifths observed a single time. The ten largest clonotypes hold around 74% of the sample.

About this clonotype: It lacks a known antigen. Germline is not matched at one junction end, which may reflect a read error.

The full study reports these points: Pairs of tumor regions showed greater repertoire overlap (mean about 36%) than tumor-adjacent pairs (approximately 17%) or tumor-blood pairs (roughly 14%), which is consistent with antigen-driven expansion. Only 4 to 6 patients were included in the study, and the authors note that the findings should be validated in a larger study. Because only the TCR beta chain was sequenced and unpaired alpha chains were not captured, true repertoire diversity is likely underestimated. Since the samples were bulk and unsorted, there was no way to compare CD4+ and CD8+ T cell repertoires. A significantly larger repertoire fraction was made up by the top 250 clones in tumors than in blood (p = 0.039).

Blood RNA was extracted from unsorted whole blood with TRIzol reagent; germline DNA came from the DNeasy Blood & Tissue kit. At the time of sampling, the patients had chronic HBV infection and had not received any treatment. Before surgery, 4 to 5 milliliters of peripheral blood were collected into K2EDTA tubes. The CDR3 holds 15 amino acids from the cysteine to the phenylalanine. Left in the record is the CDR3 DNA by itself, 45 bases read in frame from the first base. CDR1 and CDR2 are read off the germline V gene as MGHRA and YSYEKL. This chain joins TRBV4-1 to TRBJ2-7; tentative D gene TRBD2, with 6 bases matching. The TCR sequence derives from a middle-aged man with primary liver carcinoma and hepatitis B virus infection. What was sequenced was peripheral blood. In nucleotide form, the sequence is TGCGCCAGCAGCCACGGGGGTGATTATTCCTACGGGCAGTACTTC. This gives the protein CASSHGGDYSYGQYF.